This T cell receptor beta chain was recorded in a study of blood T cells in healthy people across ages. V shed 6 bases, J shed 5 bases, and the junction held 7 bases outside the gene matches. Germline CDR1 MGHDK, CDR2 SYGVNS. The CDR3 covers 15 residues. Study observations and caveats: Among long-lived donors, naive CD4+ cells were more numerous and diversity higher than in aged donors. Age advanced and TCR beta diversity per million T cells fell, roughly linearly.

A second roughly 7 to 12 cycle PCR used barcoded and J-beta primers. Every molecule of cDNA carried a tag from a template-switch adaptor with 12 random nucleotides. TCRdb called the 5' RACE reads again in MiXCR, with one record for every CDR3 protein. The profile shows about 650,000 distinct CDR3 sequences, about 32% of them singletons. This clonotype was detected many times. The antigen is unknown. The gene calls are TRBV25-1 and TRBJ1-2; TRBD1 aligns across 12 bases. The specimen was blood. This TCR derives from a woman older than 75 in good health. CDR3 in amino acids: CASSGGDRGLYGYTF. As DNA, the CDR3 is TGTGCCAGCAGCGGGGGGGACAGGGGGCTTTATGGCTACACCTTC.